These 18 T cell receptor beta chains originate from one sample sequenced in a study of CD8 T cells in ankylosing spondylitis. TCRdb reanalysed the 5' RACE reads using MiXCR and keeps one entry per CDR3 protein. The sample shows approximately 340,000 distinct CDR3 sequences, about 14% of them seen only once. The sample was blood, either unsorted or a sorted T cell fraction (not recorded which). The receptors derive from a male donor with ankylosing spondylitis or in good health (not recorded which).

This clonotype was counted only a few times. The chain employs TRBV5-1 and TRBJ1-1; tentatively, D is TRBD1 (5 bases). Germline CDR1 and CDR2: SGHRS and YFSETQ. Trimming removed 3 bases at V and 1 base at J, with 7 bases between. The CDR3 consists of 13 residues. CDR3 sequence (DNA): TGCGCCAGCAGCTACCAGGGGAACACTGAAGCTTTCTTT. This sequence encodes CASSYQGNTEAFF.

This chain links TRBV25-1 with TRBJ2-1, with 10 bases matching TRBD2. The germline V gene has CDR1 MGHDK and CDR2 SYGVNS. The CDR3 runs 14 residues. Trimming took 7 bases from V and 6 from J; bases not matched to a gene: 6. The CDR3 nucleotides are TGTGCCAGCAAATCTAGCGGGAGCCTCAATGAGCAGTTCTTC. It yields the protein CASKSSGSLNEQFF.

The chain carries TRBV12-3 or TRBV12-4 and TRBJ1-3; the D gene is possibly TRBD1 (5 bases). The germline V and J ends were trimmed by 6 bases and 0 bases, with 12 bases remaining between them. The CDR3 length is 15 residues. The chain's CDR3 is CASRGTWSSGNTIYF. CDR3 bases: TGTGCCAGCAGGGGGACTTGGAGCTCTGGAAACACCATATATTTT.

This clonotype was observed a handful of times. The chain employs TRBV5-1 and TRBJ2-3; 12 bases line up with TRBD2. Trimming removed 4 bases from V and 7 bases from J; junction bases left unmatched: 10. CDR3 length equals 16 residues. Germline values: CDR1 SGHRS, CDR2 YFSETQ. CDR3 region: CASSILLAGGLNTQYF. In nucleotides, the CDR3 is TGCGCCAGCAGCATTTTACTAGCGGGGGGTTTAAATACGCAGTATTTT.

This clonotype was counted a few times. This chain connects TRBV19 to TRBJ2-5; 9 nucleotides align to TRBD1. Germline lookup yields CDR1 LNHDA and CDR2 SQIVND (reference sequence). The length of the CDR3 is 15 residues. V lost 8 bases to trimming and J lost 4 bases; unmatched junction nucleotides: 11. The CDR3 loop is CASGGLQGAGETQYF. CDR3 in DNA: TGTGCCAGTGGGGGGCTACAGGGGGCCGGAGAGACCCAGTACTTC.

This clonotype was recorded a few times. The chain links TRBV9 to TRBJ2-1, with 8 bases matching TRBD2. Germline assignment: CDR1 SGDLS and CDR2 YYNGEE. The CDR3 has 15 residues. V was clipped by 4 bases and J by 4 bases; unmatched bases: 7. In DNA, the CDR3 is TGTGCCAGCAGCCCTGGGACTAGTACTTACAATGAGCAGTTCTTC. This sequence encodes CASSPGTSTYNEQFF.

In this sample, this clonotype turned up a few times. The CDR3 nucleotides are TGTGCCAGTAGTGACCAAACAGGGGCGGGGCAGCCCCAGCATTTT. Its translation is CASSDQTGAGQPQHF. The chain links TRBV19 to TRBJ1-5; 7 bases match TRBD1. Trimming removed 5 bases from V and 7 bases from J; junction bases left unmatched: 11. Germline loops: CDR1 LNHDA, CDR2 SQIVND (reference sequence). This CDR3 region has 15 residues.

CDR3 loop: CAISGTTGGGGYTF. The CDR3 DNA follows: TGTGCCATCAGTGGGACTACAGGGGGCGGAGGCTACACCTTC. V usage is TRBV10-3 and J usage is TRBJ1-2; 9 bases fit TRBD1. V shed 4 bases, J shed 8 bases, and the junction held 8 bases outside the gene matches. The germline gives CDR1 ENHRY, CDR2 SYGVKD. The CDR3 has 14 residues.

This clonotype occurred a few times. The CDR3 region has the DNA TGCGCCAGCAGCTTGGCCGGGAATATCGGAACACCCCTCCACTTT. Protein sequence: CASSLAGNIGTPLHF. V gene TRBV5-1 combines with J gene TRBJ1-6; D unclear. The CDR3 consists of 15 residues. V lost 0 bases to trimming and J lost 11 bases, with 15 bases between them. In germline, CDR1 is SGHRS, CDR2 YFSETQ.

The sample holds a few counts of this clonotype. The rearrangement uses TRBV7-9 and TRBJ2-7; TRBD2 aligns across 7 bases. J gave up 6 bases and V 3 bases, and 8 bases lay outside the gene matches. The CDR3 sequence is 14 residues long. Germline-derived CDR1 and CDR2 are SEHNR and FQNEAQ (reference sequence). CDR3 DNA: TGTGCCAGCAGCTTTCTCGCGGGAGAAGGCGAGCAGTACTTC. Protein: CASSFLAGEGEQYF.

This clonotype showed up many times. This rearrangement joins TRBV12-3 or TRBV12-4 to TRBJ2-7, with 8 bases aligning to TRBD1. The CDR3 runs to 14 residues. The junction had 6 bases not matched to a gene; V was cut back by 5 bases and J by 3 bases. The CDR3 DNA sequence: TGTGCCAGCAGTCCCACAGGGGGTGACTACGAGCAGTACTTC. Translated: CASSPTGGDYEQYF.

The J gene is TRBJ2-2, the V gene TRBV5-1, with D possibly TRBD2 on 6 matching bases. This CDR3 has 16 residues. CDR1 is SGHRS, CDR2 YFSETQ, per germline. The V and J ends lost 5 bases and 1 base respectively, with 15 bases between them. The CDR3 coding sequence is TGCGCCAGCAGTAGAGTAGGAGGGGTGAACACCGGGGAGCTGTTTTTT. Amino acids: CASSRVGGVNTGELFF.

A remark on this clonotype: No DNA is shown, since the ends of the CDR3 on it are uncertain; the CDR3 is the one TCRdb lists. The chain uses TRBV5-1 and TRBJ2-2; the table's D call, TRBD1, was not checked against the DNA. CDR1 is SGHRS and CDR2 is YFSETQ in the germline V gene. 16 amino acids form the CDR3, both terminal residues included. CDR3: CASSSGQGGSTGELFF.

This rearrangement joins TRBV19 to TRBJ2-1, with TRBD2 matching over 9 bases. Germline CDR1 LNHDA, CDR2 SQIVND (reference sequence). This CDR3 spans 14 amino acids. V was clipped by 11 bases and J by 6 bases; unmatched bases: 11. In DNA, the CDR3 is TGTGCCTCGAGTAGCGGGGGCCCGATCAATGAGCAGTTCTTC. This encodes CASSSGGPINEQFF.

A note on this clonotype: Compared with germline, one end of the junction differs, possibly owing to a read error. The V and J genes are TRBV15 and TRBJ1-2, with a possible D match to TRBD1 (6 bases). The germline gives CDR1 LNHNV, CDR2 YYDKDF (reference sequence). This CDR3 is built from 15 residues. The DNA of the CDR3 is TGTACCACCAGCAGAGAAGACGGGGGCGGGTATGGCTACACCTTC. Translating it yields CTTSREDGGGYGYTF.

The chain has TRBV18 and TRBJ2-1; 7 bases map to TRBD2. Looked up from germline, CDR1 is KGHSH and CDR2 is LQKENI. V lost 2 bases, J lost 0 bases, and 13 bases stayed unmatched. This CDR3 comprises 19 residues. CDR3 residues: CASSPWRGTTRSSYNEQFF. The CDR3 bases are TGTGCCAGCTCACCATGGCGGGGGACCACGAGAAGCTCCTACAATGAGCAGTTCTTC.

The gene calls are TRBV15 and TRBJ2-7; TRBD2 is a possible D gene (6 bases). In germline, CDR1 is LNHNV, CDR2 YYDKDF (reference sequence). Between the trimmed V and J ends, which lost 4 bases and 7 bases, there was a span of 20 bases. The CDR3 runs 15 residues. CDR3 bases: TGTGCCACCAGCATACTACGGGACTCCCCTCGGGAGCAGTACTTC. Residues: CATSILRDSPREQYF.

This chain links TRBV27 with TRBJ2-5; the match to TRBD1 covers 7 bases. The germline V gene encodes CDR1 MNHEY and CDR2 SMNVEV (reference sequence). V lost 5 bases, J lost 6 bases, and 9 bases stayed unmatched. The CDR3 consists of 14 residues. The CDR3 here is CASSPRQGGKTQYF. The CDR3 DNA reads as TGTGCCAGCAGTCCCCGACAGGGTGGGAAGACCCAGTACTTC.